In this sample, the clone carrying this T cell receptor beta chain turned up a few times. Expressed TCRB transcripts were sequenced because the entire RNA isolate underwent reverse transcription. Repertoires were generated with immunoSEQ multiplex PCR, while TCRdb's copy carries only in-frame clones and drops some. The sample includes fewer than 900,000 clones, roughly a sixth of them seen just once. The germline V and J ends were trimmed by 2 bases and 5 bases, with 9 bases remaining between them. The CDR3 has 14 residues. Germline CDR1 reads SGHTA; CDR2 reads FQGTGA. The data derive from a study of beta chain features in type 1 diabetes.

The chain joins TRBV7-3 to TRBJ2-2, with a possible D match to TRBD1 (5 bases). This clonotype was sampled from a woman between 18 and 29 years old in good health. Specimen: naive CD4+ T cells from blood. CDR3 in amino acids: CASSLQGRTGELFF. In DNA, the CDR3 is TGTGCCAGCAGCTTACAGGGTCGAACCGGGGAGCTGTTTTTT. Based on the CDR3 plus reference TRBV7-3 and TRBJ2-2, the full variable domain is GAGVSQTPSNKVTEKGKYVELRCDPISGHTALYWYRQSLGQGPEFLIYFQGTGAADDSGLPNDRFFAVRPEGSVSTLKIQRTERGDSAVYLCASSLQGRTGELFFGEGSRLTVL.